This is a list of T cell receptor beta chains from one sample in a study of T cell responses to AZD1222 COVID-19 vaccine. The table came from immunoSEQ multiplex PCR; TCRdb's copy has only in-frame clones and leaves some out. The repertoire holds over 150,000 clones, with 87% as singletons. Sequences were derived from peripheral blood, sampled 28 days after the second AZD1222 dose. Receptor source: an adult who received the AZD1222 COVID-19 vaccine. CDR3s include the opening cysteine and the closing phenylalanine or tryptophan. Fields, in order: V gene, clone size, J gene, D gene, CDR3 protein, CDR3 DNA. The D gene is left open where the match is weak. Where a row states a size, it is once, few, many or the class of an expanded clone; other rows omit it.

>TRBV5-1|NA|TRBJ1-2|NA
CASSPVKDYGYTF
TGCGCCAGCAGCCCTGTAAAGGACTATGGCTACACCTTC
>TRBV27|NA|TRBJ1-1|TRBD1
CASSPRGGRGYTEAFF
TGTGCCAGCAGTCCCCGAGGAGGCAGGGGGTACACTGAAGCTTTCTTT
>TRBV12-3/TRBV12-4|NA|TRBJ1-5|TRBD1
CASTRTGWPQHF
TGTGCCAGCACCCGGACAGGGTGGCCCCAGCATTTT
>TRBV28|once|TRBJ1-2|NA
CASRTHSQGPGYTF
TGTGCCAGCAGAACGCATAGCCAGGGACCTGGCTACACCTTC
>TRBV10-2|NA|TRBJ1-2|NA
CASGDGQTNYGYTF
TGCGCCAGCGGGGACGGACAGACTAACTATGGCTACACCTTC
>TRBV15|NA|TRBJ1-2|NA
CATSRARDGEFYTF
TGTGCCACCAGCAGAGCTCGGGACGGCGAGTTTTACACCTTC
>TRBV7-9|NA|TRBJ1-1|NA
CASSFSSGPRPLGAFF
TGTGCCAGCAGCTTTTCATCGGGGCCCCGGCCCCTTGGGGCTTTCTTT
>TRBV6-5|NA|TRBJ1-4|NA
CASSYGPRQSNEKLFF
TGTGCCAGCAGTTACGGACCCCGACAGAGTAATGAAAAACTGTTTTTT
>TRBV7-2|NA|TRBJ2-7|NA
CASSLRPGADEQYF
TGTGCCAGCAGCCTCAGACCCGGGGCCGACGAGCAGTACTTC
>TRBV5-1|NA|TRBJ1-1|NA
CASRVSTWGQITEAFF
TGCGCCAGCCGTGTGTCTACGTGGGGGCAAATTACTGAAGCTTTCTTT
>TRBV7-8|NA|TRBJ2-6|NA
CASNHKDGLSGANVLTF
TGTGCCAGCAACCATAAGGACGGCCTCTCTGGGGCCAACGTCCTGACTTTC
>TRBV5-1|NA|TRBJ2-3|TRBD1
CASSLAKGAASTDTQYF
TGCGCCAGCAGCTTGGCCAAGGGGGCTGCAAGCACAGATACGCAGTATTTT
>TRBV7-9|NA|TRBJ1-6|TRBD1
CASSRRDRVQGLGNSPLHF
TGTGCCAGCAGCCGACGCGACAGGGTCCAAGGTCTTGGTAATTCACCCCTCCACTTT
>TRBV15|few|TRBJ1-2|NA
CATSRGSASNYGYTF
TGTGCCACCAGCAGAGGGTCAGCCTCTAACTATGGCTACACCTTC
>TRBV4-3|NA|TRBJ1-4|NA
CASSSRGRDGELFF
TGCGCCAGCAGCTCTCGAGGGAGGGACGGGGAACTGTTTTTT
>TRBV10-2|NA|TRBJ1-1|TRBD1
CASYRGNTEAFF
TGCGCCTCCTACAGGGGTAACACTGAAGCTTTCTTT
>TRBV7-9|few|TRBJ1-4|NA
CASSPVWANEKLFF
TGTGCCAGCAGCCCCGTGTGGGCTAATGAAAAACTGTTTTTT
>TRBV29-1|NA|TRBJ2-3|NA
CSVDEGHTDTQYF
TGCAGCGTTGATGAAGGGCATACAGATACGCAGTATTTT
>TRBV5-4|NA|TRBJ1-2|NA
CASSPGGQHGYTF
TGTGCCAGCAGCCCGGGCGGACAGCACGGCTACACCTTC
>TRBV9|NA|TRBJ2-2|NA
CASSFGRPLGGGELFF
TGTGCCAGCAGCTTTGGGAGGCCTTTGGGCGGCGGGGAGCTGTTTTTT
>TRBV7-9|NA|TRBJ2-7|NA
CASSLPDSAYEQYF
TGTGCCAGCAGCCTCCCGGACTCGGCCTACGAGCAGTACTTC
>TRBV5-8|NA|TRBJ2-1|TRBD2
CASSLDLSGGAWNEQFF
TGTGCCAGCAGCTTGGACCTTAGCGGGGGGGCCTGGAATGAGCAGTTCTTC
>TRBV2|once|TRBJ1-5|NA
CASTTGIGQPQHF
TGTGCCAGCACTACAGGAATAGGACAGCCCCAGCATTTT
>TRBV3-1/TRBV3-2|NA|TRBJ1-1|NA
CASSHQGRKDTEAFF
TGTGCCAGCAGCCATCAGGGGAGAAAGGACACTGAAGCTTTCTTT
>TRBV5-4|NA|TRBJ2-5|TRBD2
CASSPGLVEETQYF
TGTGCCAGCAGCCCGGGACTAGTAGAAGAGACCCAGTACTTC
>TRBV3-1/TRBV3-2|NA|TRBJ2-2|TRBD1
CASSQGWTGNTGELFF
TGTGCCAGCAGCCAAGGTTGGACAGGGAACACCGGGGAGCTGTTTTTT
>TRBV19|NA|TRBJ2-2|TRBD1
CASSTSRGFDGELFF
TGTGCCAGTAGTACGAGCAGGGGGTTCGACGGGGAGCTGTTTTTT
>TRBV5-1|NA|TRBJ1-1|TRBD1
CASSAWTGGPGLSEAFF
TGCGCCAGCAGCGCCTGGACAGGGGGACCGGGATTATCTGAAGCTTTCTTT
>TRBV4-1|NA|TRBJ1-1|NA
CASSQARVEAEAFF
TGCGCCAGCAGCCAAGCTAGGGTAGAGGCTGAAGCTTTCTTT
>TRBV6-6|NA|TRBJ1-1|NA
CASSSGHSNTEAFF
TGTGCCAGCAGCTCGGGACACTCGAACACTGAAGCTTTCTTT
>TRBV5-6|NA|TRBJ1-5|NA
CASSGYNQPQHF
TGTGCCAGCAGCGGCTACAATCAGCCCCAGCATTTT
>TRBV19|NA|TRBJ1-5|NA
CASSISWQGGQPQHF
TGTGCCAGTAGTATTTCGTGGCAGGGAGGACAGCCCCAGCATTTT
>TRBV18|NA|TRBJ2-5|TRBD1
CASSPLGTGRKETQYF
TGTGCCAGCTCACCCCTAGGGACAGGGAGAAAGGAGACCCAGTACTTC
>TRBV19|NA|TRBJ2-7|TRBD2
CASSTTWGRTSYEQYF
TGTGCCAGTAGTACTACCTGGGGCCGGACTAGTTATGAGCAGTACTTC
>TRBV18|NA|TRBJ2-7|TRBD1
CASSTRQGDEQYF
TGTGCCAGCTCAACCAGACAGGGGGACGAGCAGTACTTC
>TRBV4-3|NA|TRBJ2-3|TRBD1
CASSQEMGPGTGTDTQYF
TGCGCCAGCAGCCAAGAAATGGGTCCCGGGACAGGCACAGATACGCAGTATTTT
>TRBV5-1|NA|TRBJ1-2|TRBD1
CASSRDRQGTNYGYTF
TGCGCCAGCAGCCGTGACCGACAGGGAACTAACTATGGCTACACCTTC
>TRBV10-3|NA|TRBJ1-1|NA
CAISAEANTEAFF
TGTGCCATCAGTGCCGAAGCGAACACTGAAGCTTTCTTT
>TRBV24-1|NA|TRBJ2-1|NA
CATSMADGDEQFF
TGTGCCACCAGTATGGCCGATGGGGATGAGCAGTTCTTC
>TRBV29-1|once|TRBJ1-2|NA
CSVARAHGYTF
TGCAGCGTTGCCAGGGCTCATGGCTACACCTTC
>TRBV19|once|TRBJ1-1|NA
CASSIMLDTEAFF
TGTGCCAGTAGTATTATGCTCGACACTGAAGCTTTCTTT
>TRBV6-5|NA|TRBJ2-7|TRBD1
CASSTQGASPYEQYF
TGTGCCAGCAGTACACAGGGGGCGAGCCCCTACGAGCAGTACTTC
>TRBV16|NA|TRBJ1-2|NA
CASSQSGYGLPYGYTF
TGTGCCAGCAGCCAATCGGGGTACGGACTTCCCTATGGCTACACCTTC
>TRBV19|NA|TRBJ1-1|NA
CASNQGPNTEAFF
TGTGCCAGTAACCAAGGCCCGAACACTGAAGCTTTCTTT
>TRBV5-5|NA|TRBJ1-1|NA
CASSLLPGKDTEAFF
TGTGCCAGCAGCTTGCTCCCGGGCAAGGACACTGAAGCTTTCTTT
>TRBV3-1/TRBV3-2|NA|TRBJ2-2|TRBD2
CASSHREGGPYTGELFF
TGTGCCAGCAGCCATCGGGAGGGGGGCCCTTACACCGGGGAGCTGTTTTTT
>TRBV15|few|TRBJ2-7|NA
CATSRDLWGDPYEQYF
TGTGCCACCAGCAGAGATCTTTGGGGGGATCCCTACGAGCAGTACTTC
>TRBV30|NA|TRBJ2-7|NA
CAWSVGTYNSYEQYF
TGTGCCTGGAGTGTTGGGACTTACAACTCCTACGAGCAGTACTTC
>TRBV5-8|NA|TRBJ2-3|NA
CASSRRDGRTDTQYF
TGTGCCAGCAGCCGCCGGGACGGCCGTACAGATACGCAGTATTTT
>TRBV5-4|NA|TRBJ2-3|NA
CASSFRGRRTDTQYF
TGTGCCAGCAGCTTCCGGGGGAGGCGGACAGATACGCAGTATTTT
>TRBV5-8|NA|TRBJ1-5|NA
CASQGYNQPQHF
TGTGCCAGCCAAGGGTACAATCAGCCCCAGCATTTT
>TRBV19|NA|TRBJ1-1|NA
CASRRTDNTEAFF
TGTGCCAGTAGGAGGACAGACAACACTGAAGCTTTCTTT
>TRBV5-1|few|TRBJ1-2|NA
CASSRDNRYGYTF
TGCGCCAGCAGCCGGGACAACCGATATGGCTACACCTTC
>TRBV7-9|NA|TRBJ2-3|NA
CASSPEGLGNTQYF
TGTGCCAGCAGCCCAGAGGGGCTCGGAAATACGCAGTATTTT
>TRBV4-1|few|TRBJ2-7|TRBD1
CASSLRDRSYEQYF
TGCGCCAGCAGCTTGAGGGACAGGTCCTACGAGCAGTACTTC
>TRBV3-1/TRBV3-2|once|TRBJ2-2|TRBD2
CASSQVLAGAVVAGADTGELFF
TGTGCCAGCAGCCAAGTGCTAGCGGGGGCAGTGGTGGCGGGGGCTGACACCGGGGAGCTGTTTTTT
>TRBV12-5|NA|TRBJ1-2|TRBD1
CASGPHHRGYGYTF
TGTGCTAGTGGTCCCCATCACAGGGGGTATGGCTACACCTTC